This TCR beta chain comes out of a study of beta chain features in type 1 diabetes. The CDR3 sequence is 16 residues long. Expressed TCRB transcripts were sequenced after all isolated RNA was converted to cDNA. The method was immunoSEQ multiplex PCR; TCRdb's version includes in-frame clones alone and lacks a portion of them. This table holds under 150,000 clones, about 44% found once. The V call is TRBV21-1, the J call TRBJ2-3; TRBD2 is the table's D call, not checked against the DNA. TRBV21-1 is described as a pseudogene. Sample: Tregs from blood. The clonotype comes from a man aged 18 to 30 in good health. CDR3 sequence (DNA): TGTGCCAGCAGCAAATCTCGAGCGGGTCCCACAGATACGCAGTATTTT. This translates into CASSKSRAGPTDTQYF.